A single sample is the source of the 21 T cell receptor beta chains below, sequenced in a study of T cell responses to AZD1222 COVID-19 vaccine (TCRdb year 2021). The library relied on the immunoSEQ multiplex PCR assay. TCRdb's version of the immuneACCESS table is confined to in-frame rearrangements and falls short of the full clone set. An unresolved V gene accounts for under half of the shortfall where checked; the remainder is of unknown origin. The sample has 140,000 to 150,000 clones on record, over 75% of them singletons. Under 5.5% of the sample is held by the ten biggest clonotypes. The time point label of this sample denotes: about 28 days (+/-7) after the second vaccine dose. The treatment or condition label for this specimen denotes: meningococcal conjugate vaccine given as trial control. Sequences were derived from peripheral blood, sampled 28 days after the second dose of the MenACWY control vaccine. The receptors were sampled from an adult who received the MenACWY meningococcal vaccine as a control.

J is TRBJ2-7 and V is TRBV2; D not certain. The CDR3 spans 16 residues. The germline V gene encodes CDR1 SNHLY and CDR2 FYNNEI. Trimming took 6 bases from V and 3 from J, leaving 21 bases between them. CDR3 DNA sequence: TGTGCCAGCAGCACGACCCCGTGGAGTACAAGCTACGAGCAGTACTTC. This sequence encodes CASSTTPWSTSYEQYF.

The CDR3, as DNA: TGCAGCGTTGGTGGACAGGGGGGGACGAACACTGAAGCTTTCTTT. Residues: CSVGGQGGTNTEAFF. J is TRBJ1-1 and V is TRBV29-1; 10 bases are shared with TRBD1. Trimming took 4 bases from V and 1 from J; bases not matched to a gene: 6. The CDR3 is made up of 15 amino acids. Germline V gene lookup returns CDR1 SQVTM and CDR2 ANQGSEA. Full variable domain (outside the CDR3, taken from reference TRBV29-1 and TRBJ1-1): SAVISQKPSRDICQRGTSLTIQCQVDSQVTMMFWYRQQPGQSLTLIATANQGSEATYESGFVIDKFPISRPNLTFSTLTVSNMSPEDSSIYLCSVGGQGGTNTEAFFGQGTRLTVV.

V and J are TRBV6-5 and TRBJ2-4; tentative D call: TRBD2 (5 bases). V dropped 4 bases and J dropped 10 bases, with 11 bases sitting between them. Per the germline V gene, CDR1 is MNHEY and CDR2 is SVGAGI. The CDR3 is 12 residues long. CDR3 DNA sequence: TGTGCCAGCAGTTCCGCCGGAGGTATTCAGTACTTC. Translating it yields CASSSAGGIQYF.

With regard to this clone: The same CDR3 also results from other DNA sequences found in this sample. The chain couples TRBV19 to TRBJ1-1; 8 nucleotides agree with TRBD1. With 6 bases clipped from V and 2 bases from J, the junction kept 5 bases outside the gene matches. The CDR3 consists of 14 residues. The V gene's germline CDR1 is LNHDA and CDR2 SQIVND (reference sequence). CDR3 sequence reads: CASSPQGVNTEAFF. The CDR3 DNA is TGTGCCAGTAGCCCACAGGGGGTCAACACTGAAGCTTTCTTT.

CDR3 region: CASNTQGLETQYF. CDR3 DNA: TGTGCCAGTAACACACAGGGGTTAGAGACCCAGTACTTC. The genes are TRBV19 and TRBJ2-5; 7 nucleotides align to TRBD1. The CDR3 totals 13 residues. Germline CDR1 is LNHDA and CDR2 is SQIVND (reference sequence). V shed 7 bases and J 4 bases; nucleotides not matched to a gene: 6.

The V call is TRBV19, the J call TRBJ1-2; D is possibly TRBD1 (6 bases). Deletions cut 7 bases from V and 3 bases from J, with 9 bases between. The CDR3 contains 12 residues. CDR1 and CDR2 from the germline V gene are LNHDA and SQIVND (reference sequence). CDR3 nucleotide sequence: TGTGCCAGTAAAGGGGGAGACTATGGCTACACCTTC. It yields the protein CASKGGDYGYTF.

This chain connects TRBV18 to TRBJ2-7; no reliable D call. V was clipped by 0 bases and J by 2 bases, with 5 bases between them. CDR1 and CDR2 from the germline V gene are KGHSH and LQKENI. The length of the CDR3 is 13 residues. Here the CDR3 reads CASSPPGAYEQYF. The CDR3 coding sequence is TGTGCCAGCTCACCACCAGGAGCCTACGAGCAGTACTTC.

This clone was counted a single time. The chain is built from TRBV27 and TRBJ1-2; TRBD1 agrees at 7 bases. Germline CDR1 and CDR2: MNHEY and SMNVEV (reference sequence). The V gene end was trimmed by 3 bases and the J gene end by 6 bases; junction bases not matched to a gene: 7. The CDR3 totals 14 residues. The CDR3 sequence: CASSFSTGVHGYTF. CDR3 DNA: TGTGCCAGCAGTTTCTCTACAGGGGTCCATGGCTACACCTTC.

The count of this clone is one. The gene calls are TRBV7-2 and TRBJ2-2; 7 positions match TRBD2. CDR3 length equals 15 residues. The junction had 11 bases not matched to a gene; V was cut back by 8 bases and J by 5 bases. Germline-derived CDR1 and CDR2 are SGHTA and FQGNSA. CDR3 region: CASASRGGETGELFF. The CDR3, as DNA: TGTGCCAGCGCCAGCCGTGGGGGGGAAACCGGGGAGCTGTTTTTT.

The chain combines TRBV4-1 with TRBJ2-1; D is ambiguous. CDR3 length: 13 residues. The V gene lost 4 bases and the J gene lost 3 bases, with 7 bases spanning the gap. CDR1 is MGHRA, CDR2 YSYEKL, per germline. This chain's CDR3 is CASSLSVYNEQFF. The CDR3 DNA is TGCGCCAGCAGCCTTTCTGTCTACAATGAGCAGTTCTTC.

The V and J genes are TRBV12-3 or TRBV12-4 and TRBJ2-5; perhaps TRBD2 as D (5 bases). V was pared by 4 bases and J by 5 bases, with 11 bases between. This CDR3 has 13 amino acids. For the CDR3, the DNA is TGTGCCAGCAGTTCCCTAGCCGCCGAGACCCAGTACTTC. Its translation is CASSSLAAETQYF.

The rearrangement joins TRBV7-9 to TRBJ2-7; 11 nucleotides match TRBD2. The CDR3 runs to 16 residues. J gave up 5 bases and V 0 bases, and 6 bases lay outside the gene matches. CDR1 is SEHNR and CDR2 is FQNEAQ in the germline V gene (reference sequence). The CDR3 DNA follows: TGTGCCAGCAGCTTAGCGCTGACTAGCGGGGACGACGAGCAGTACTTC. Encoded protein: CASSLALTSGDDEQYF.

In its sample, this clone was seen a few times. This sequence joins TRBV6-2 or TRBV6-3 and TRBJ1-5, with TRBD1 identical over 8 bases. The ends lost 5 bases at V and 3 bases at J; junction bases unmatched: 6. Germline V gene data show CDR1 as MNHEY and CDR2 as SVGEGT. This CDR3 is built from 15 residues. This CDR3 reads CASSSAGGYNQPQHF. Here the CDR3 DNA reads TGTGCCAGCAGTAGCGCAGGGGGCTACAATCAGCCCCAGCATTTT.

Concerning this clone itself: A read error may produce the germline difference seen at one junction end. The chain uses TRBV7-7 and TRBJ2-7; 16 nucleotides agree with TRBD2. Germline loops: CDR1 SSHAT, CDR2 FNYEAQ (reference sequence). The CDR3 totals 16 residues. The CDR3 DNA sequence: TGTGCTAGCAGCCCGGGGACTAGCGGGAGGGTCTACGAGCAGTACTTC. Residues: CASSPGTSGRVYEQYF.

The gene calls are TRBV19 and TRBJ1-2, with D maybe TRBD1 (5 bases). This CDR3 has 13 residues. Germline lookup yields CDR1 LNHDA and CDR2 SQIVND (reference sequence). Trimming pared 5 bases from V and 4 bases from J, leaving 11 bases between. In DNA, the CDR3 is TGTGCCAGTAGTTCGGGGCCTCGCTATGGCTACACCTTC. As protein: CASSSGPRYGYTF. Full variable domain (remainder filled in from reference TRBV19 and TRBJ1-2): DGGITQSPKYLFRKEGQNVTLSCEQNLNHDAMYWYRQDPGQGLRLIYYSQIVNDFQKGDIAEGYSVSREKKESFPLTVTSAQKNPTAFYLCASSSGPRYGYTFGSGTRLTVV.

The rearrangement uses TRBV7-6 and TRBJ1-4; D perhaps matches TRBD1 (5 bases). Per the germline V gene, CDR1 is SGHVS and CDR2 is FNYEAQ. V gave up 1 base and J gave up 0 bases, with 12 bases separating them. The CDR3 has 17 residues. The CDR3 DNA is TGTGCCAGCAGCTTAGGACAGACCATTGCAACTAATGAAAAACTGTTTTTT. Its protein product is CASSLGQTIATNEKLFF.

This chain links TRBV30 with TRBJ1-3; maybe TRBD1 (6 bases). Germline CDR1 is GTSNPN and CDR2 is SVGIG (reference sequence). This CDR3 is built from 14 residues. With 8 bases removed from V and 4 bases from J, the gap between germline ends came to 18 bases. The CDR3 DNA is TGTGCCCTCCGAAAGACAGGTAGAGGAAACACCATATATTTT. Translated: CALRKTGRGNTIYF.

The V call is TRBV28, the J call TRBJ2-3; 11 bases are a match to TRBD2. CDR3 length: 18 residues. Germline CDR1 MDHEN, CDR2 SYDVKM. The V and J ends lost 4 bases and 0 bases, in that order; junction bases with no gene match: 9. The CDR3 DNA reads TGTGCCAGCAGTTCGGAACTAGCGGGGGCCCCTAGCACAGATACGCAGTATTTT. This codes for CASSSELAGAPSTDTQYF.

For the CDR3, the DNA is TGCGCCAGCAGCCCGGTTAGCGGGAGGGCCTTCTACGAGCAGTACTTC. It translates to CASSPVSGRAFYEQYF. This rearrangement joins TRBV5-1 to TRBJ2-7; 11 nucleotides agree with TRBD2. Per the germline V gene, CDR1 is SGHRS and CDR2 is YFSETQ. The V gene end was trimmed by 4 bases and the J gene end by 3 bases; junction bases not matched to a gene: 9. The CDR3 totals 16 residues.

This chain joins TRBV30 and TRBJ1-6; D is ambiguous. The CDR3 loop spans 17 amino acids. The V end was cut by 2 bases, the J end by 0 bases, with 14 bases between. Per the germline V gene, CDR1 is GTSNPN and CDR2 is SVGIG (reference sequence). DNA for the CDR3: TGTGCCTGGAGTTGGCGTTCCCTGAGCTCCTATAATTCACCCCTCCACTTT. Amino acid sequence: CAWSWRSLSSYNSPLHF.

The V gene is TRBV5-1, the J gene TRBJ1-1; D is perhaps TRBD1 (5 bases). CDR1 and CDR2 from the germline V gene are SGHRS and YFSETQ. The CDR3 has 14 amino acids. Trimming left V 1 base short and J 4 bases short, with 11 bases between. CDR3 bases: TGCGCCAGCAGCTTGCAGGGTGGAGGCACTGAAGCTTTCTTT. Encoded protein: CASSLQGGGTEAFF.